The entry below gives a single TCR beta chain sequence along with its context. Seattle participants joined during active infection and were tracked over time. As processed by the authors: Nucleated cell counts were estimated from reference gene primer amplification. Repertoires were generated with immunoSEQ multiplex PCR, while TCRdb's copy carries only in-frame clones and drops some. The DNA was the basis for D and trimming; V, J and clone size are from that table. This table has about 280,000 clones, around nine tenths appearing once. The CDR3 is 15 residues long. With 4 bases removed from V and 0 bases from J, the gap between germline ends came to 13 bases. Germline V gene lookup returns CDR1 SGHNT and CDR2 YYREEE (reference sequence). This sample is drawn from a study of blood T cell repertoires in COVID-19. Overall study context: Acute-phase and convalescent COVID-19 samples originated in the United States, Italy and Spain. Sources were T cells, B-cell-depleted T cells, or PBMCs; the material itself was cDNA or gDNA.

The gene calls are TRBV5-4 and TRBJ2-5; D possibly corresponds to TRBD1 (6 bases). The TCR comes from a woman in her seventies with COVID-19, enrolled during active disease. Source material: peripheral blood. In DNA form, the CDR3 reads TGTGCCAGCAGCCGGCCAGGACAGAACCAAGAGACCCAGTACTTC. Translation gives CASSRPGQNQETQYF.